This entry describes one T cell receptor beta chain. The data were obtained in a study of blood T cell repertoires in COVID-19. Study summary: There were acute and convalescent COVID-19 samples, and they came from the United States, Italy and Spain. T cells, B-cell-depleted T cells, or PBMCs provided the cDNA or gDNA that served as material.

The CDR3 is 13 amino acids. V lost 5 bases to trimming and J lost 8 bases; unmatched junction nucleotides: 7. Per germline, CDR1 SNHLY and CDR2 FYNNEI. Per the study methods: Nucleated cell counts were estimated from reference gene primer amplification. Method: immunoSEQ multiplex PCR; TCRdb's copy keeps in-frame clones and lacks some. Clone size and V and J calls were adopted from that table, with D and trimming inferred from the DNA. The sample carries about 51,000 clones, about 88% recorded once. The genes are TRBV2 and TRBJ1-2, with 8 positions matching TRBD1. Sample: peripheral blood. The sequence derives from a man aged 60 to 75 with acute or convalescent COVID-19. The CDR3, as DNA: TGTGCCAGCAGTACAGGGGGTACATGGGGCTACACCTTC. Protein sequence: CASSTGGTWGYTF.